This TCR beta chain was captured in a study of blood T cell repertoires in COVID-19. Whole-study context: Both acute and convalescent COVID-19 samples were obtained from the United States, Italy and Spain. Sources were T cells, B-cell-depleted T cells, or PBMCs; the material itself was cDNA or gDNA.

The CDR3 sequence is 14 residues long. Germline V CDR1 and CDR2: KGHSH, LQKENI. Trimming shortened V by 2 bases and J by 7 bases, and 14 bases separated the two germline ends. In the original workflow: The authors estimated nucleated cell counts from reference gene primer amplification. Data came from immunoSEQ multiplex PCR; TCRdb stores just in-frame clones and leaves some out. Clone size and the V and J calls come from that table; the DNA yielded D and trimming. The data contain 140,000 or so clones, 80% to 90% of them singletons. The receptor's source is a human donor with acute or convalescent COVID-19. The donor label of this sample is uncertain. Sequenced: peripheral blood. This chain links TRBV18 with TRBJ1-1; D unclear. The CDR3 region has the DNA TGTGCCAGCTCACCAATAGAAGGAGGCAGTGAAGCTTTCTTT. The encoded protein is CASSPIEGGSEAFF.